This T cell receptor beta chain was profiled in a study of Graves' ophthalmopathy and Graves' hyperthyroidism (dated by TCRdb to between 2018 and 2020). Context from the whole study: Peripheral blood was collected at initial diagnosis, before any treatment. In roughly 6 hyperthyroidism patients, the T-cell repertoire of thyroid tissue was compared with the T-cell repertoire of blood. In total, 135 blood samples were TCR-sequenced: under 45 ophthalmopathy, roughly 77 hyperthyroidism and some 17 hyperthyroidism-to-ophthalmopathy patients. The independent validation cohort included 18 hyperthyroidism patients plus 17 patients who later progressed from hyperthyroidism to ophthalmopathy. To tell Graves' ophthalmopathy apart from Graves' hyperthyroidism, and to predict which patients would progress to ophthalmopathy, the study relied on TCR beta repertoire signatures. To explore V-J signatures that separate ophthalmopathy from hyperthyroidism, a discovery set of 95 to 100 patients was enrolled, consisting of approximately 45 with ophthalmopathy and approximately 60 with stable hyperthyroidism. Following sample collection, hyperthyroidism patients were given methimazole at a starting dose of 30 mg daily, and ophthalmopathy patients were given high-dose intravenous methylprednisolone. Beyond this particular receptor, the publication reports: In validation, the model predicted ophthalmopathy progression with roughly 68% sensitivity and less than 80% specificity; about a dozen predicted patients were CT-confirmed with GO in a median of around 6.5 months. Among expanded thyroid clonotypes with frequency above 0.001, most also showed up in blood, which suggests that blood repertoires may reflect the thyroid immune response. In cross-validation, the 13-signature model distinguished ophthalmopathy from stable hyperthyroidism with just over 85% sensitivity and almost 83% specificity, and in the test set the corresponding values were 80% and 75%. Sample size was not predetermined statistically, and investigators were not blinded to group allocation.

This clonotype was seen at least ten times. No cognate antigen has been identified for it. Per-base qualities were not stored, and no clone one base away is much larger. Including the terminal cysteine and phenylalanine, the CDR3 comprises 14 residues. The sequence is cut down to CDR3 DNA, 42 bases in frame from base 1. V sheds 10 bases and J sheds 0 bases, leaving 13 bases between their ends. Taken from the germline V gene (reference sequence), the CDR1 and CDR2 loops are LNHDA and SQIVND. TCR beta CDR3 regions were amplified from RNA transcripts for repertoire sequencing. The first round of RT-PCR was done with HTBI primers and the Qiagen OneStep RT-PCR kit, and was followed by a second round of multiplex PCR, then size selection and purification. Libraries were sequenced paired-end with 100 bp reads on an Illumina HiSeq2000. In the authors' own workflow: SOAPnuke was used for read processing, and reads with adapters, uncalled bases, a mean Phred below 15, or no exact constant-primer or identifier match were discarded. COPE v1.2.5 was used to merge high-quality paired reads. Clonotypes were defined as unique nucleotide sequences and were aligned to IMGT TRB V, D and J references using MiTCR v1.1. Only V-J combinations with frequency above 0.0001 were analysed, covering approximately 99% of repertoires. A TCR clonal expansion and chaos score per V-J combination was defined as the ratio of F50 clonal expansion to chaos observed in the TCRdist matrix. Welch's t-statistics and random forest were used to narrow the features down to roughly twelve V-J combinations, which were then fed into a naive Bayes classifier. Thyroid-blood repertoire similarity was quantified with the Morisita-Horn index. TCRdb reran the public reads through fastp at Q25 and MiXCR, keeping productive beta chains. Each record represents a unique CDR3 protein, reported with the most common genes and DNA among its rows. TCRdb's processing, not the authors', yielded these V and J calls. The sample table lists 300,000 to 350,000 distinct CDR3 sequences, about 17% of them with a count of one. Over 9% of the sample lies in the top ten.

Ophthalmopathy patients were characterized by moderately to severely active disease, a Clinical Activity Score of at least 3, a NOSPECS grade of at least 4, and a disease duration under 3 months. Anyone with other autoimmune diseases, uncontrolled infections, pregnancy or lactation was excluded from the study. Clinical symptoms, serum thyroxine, TRAb, thyroid ultrasound and orbital computed tomography formed the basis of the diagnosis. Ficoll-Paque density gradient centrifugation was used to isolate PBMCs from approximately 10 ml of fresh peripheral blood. Total RNA was extracted with Trizol reagent and quality-checked on an Agilent 2100 Bioanalyzer.

Recombination connected TRBV19 to TRBJ1-5; D gene: possibly TRBD1, on 6 matching bases. The sequence derives from an adult man with Graves' ophthalmopathy. Source material: peripheral blood. The CDR3 region: CATRTESSNQPQHF. The DNA reads as follows: TGTGCCACCAGGACAGAGTCTAGCAATCAGCCCCAGCATTTT.